This TCR beta chain came from a study of T cells in Graves' hyperthyroidism and ophthalmopathy. The CDR3 has 13 amino acids. Germline-derived CDR1 and CDR2 are SGHNT and YYREEE (reference sequence). The V and J ends lost 4 bases and 2 bases respectively, with 9 bases between them. RNA transcripts provided the source from which TCR beta CDR3 regions were amplified. With the HTBI primer set, the TCR CDR3 went through a first round of RT-PCR. Using its own MiXCR run on the multiplex PCR reads, TCRdb lists one record per CDR3 protein. The sample lists about 400,000 distinct CDR3 sequences; 14% to 15% were seen once.

What was sequenced was blood. This rearrangement joins TRBV5-4 to TRBJ2-5, with D hard to call. This clonotype was sampled from a woman in her 30s with Graves' hyperthyroidism. The CDR3 spells CASSPFSQETQYF. The CDR3 nucleotides are TGTGCCAGCAGCCCTTTTTCGCAAGAGACCCAGTACTTC.